Shown below are 27 T cell receptor beta chains from a single sample sequenced in a study of T cell responses to AZD1222 COVID-19 vaccine (dated by TCRdb to the early 2020s). Preparation of the library involved the immunoSEQ multiplex PCR assay. This immuneACCESS table, as held by TCRdb, lists in-frame sequences with V and J called but not all clones. Of the missing ones, under half trace to an unresolved V gene in checked studies; the others have no known cause. This sample lists 190,000 or so clones; just over 90% were detected once. The top ten constitute approximately 3.7% of the sample. The sample's time point label is to be understood as: about 28 days (+/-7) after the second vaccine dose. The sequences come from peripheral blood, collected 28 days after the second AZD1222 dose. All receptors derive from an adult who received the AZD1222 COVID-19 vaccine.

The chain carries TRBV7-9 and TRBJ1-2; D is perhaps TRBD1 (5 bases). CDR3 length: 15 amino acids. The V end was cut by 5 bases, the J end by 3 bases, with 16 bases between. Germline loops: CDR1 SEHNR, CDR2 FQNEAQ (reference sequence). The CDR3: CASSPTGGGDYGYTF. In DNA, the CDR3 is TGTGCCAGCAGCCCCACGGGGGGTGGGGACTATGGCTACACCTTC. The whole variable domain, remainder taken from reference TRBV7-9 and TRBJ1-2, is DTGVSQNPRHKITKRGQNVTFRCDPISEHNRLYWYRQTLGQGPEFLTYFQNEAQLEKSRLLSDRFSAERPKGSFSTLEIQRTEQGDSAMYLCASSPTGGGDYGYTFGSGTRLTVV.

The table lists this clone with a count of one. The rearrangement joins TRBV3-1 (or the pseudogene TRBV3-2) to TRBJ1-6; D unclear. CDR1 and CDR2 from the germline V gene are LGHDT and YNNKEL (reference sequence). The ends were cut back, 3 bases at V and 7 bases at J, with 7 bases in the middle. The CDR3 contains 13 residues. CDR3: CASSQVSNSPLHF. The CDR3 DNA follows: TGTGCCAGCAGCCAGGTGTCCAATTCACCCCTCCACTTT.

J is TRBJ1-1 and V is TRBV30; D is perhaps TRBD1 (5 bases). V lost 4 bases and J 0 bases, leaving 9 bases between the germline ends. Germline CDR1 is GTSNPN and CDR2 is SVGIG (reference sequence). The CDR3 consists of 13 residues. CDR3 residues: CAWTRGMNTEAFF. CDR3 nucleotides: TGTGCCTGGACGCGGGGGATGAACACTGAAGCTTTCTTT.

The gene calls are TRBV10-3 and TRBJ2-2, with 14 bases fitting TRBD2. J gave up 5 bases and V 2 bases, and 4 bases lay outside the gene matches. The CDR3 spans 17 residues. The germline V gene encodes CDR1 ENHRY and CDR2 SYGVKD. Here the CDR3 reads CAISEGLAGGRTGELFF. CDR3 DNA sequence: TGTGCCATCAGTGAGGGACTAGCGGGAGGAAGAACCGGGGAGCTGTTTTTT.

V usage is TRBV3-1 (or the pseudogene TRBV3-2) and J usage is TRBJ2-2, with D tentatively TRBD1 or TRBD2 (6 bases each). The germline CDR1 and CDR2 sequences are LGHDT and YNNKEL (reference sequence). V lost 3 bases and J 3 bases, leaving 11 bases between the germline ends. The CDR3 is made up of 15 amino acids. Here the CDR3 DNA reads TGTGCCAGCAGCCATTTGGGGGGCGACACCGGGGAGCTGTTTTTT. This translates into CASSHLGGDTGELFF.

This chain connects TRBV5-6 to TRBJ2-3; the match to TRBD2 covers 10 bases. This CDR3 is 16 amino acids long. CDR1 and CDR2 from the germline V gene are SGHDT and YYEEEE. V was clipped by 4 bases and J by 0 bases; unmatched bases: 5. The chain's CDR3 is CASSELTSGSTDTQYF. The CDR3 DNA follows: TGTGCCAGCAGCGAGCTGACTAGCGGGAGCACAGATACGCAGTATTTT.

The table lists this clone with a count of one. V gene TRBV24-1 combines with J gene TRBJ2-1, with D perhaps matching TRBD1 (6 bases). Trimming pared 3 bases from V and 6 bases from J, leaving 11 bases between. The length of the CDR3 is 14 residues. The germline gives CDR1 KGHDR, CDR2 SFDVKD. As DNA, the CDR3 is TGTGCCACCAGTGATGGGACAAACCCCAATGAGCAGTTCTTC. Its translation: CATSDGTNPNEQFF.

V is TRBV24-1 and J is TRBJ2-5; D is ambiguous. V was trimmed by 9 bases and J by 1 base, leaving 5 bases between them. The length of the CDR3 is 11 residues. Germline V lookup: CDR1 KGHDR, CDR2 SFDVKD. The DNA for the CDR3 is TGTGCCACCGCTTCCCAAGAGACCCAGTACTTC. Amino acids: CATASQETQYF.

The chain employs TRBV28 and TRBJ1-2; perhaps TRBD1 as D (6 bases). Germline V gene data show CDR1 as MDHEN and CDR2 as SYDVKM. Deletions cut 8 bases from V and 8 bases from J, with 21 bases between. This CDR3 is built from 14 residues. The DNA of the CDR3 is TGTGCCAGCGGACGGACGACAGGATCCTCCGGCTACACCTTC. This gives the protein CASGRTTGSSGYTF.

This clone was observed once. The gene calls are TRBV4-1 and TRBJ1-2; D gene unclear. From germline, CDR1 is MGHRA and CDR2 YSYEKL. Trimming left V 1 base short and J 0 bases short, with 9 bases between. The CDR3 is 15 residues long. CDR3 sequence reads: CASSQGRVPNYGYTF. The CDR3 DNA sequence: TGCGCCAGCAGCCAAGGGAGGGTCCCTAACTATGGCTACACCTTC.

This clone occurred once. The chain employs TRBV6-2 or TRBV6-3 and TRBJ2-4, with a weak D call TRBD2 (6 bases). Trimming left V 2 bases short and J 9 bases short, with 14 bases between. The germline gives CDR1 MNHEY, CDR2 SVGEGT. CDR3 size: 14 residues. The CDR3 nucleotides read TGTGCCAGCAGTTACCTGGAGGGGAGGTCCATTCAGTACTTC. Its translation: CASSYLEGRSIQYF.

The gene calls are TRBV3-1 (or the pseudogene TRBV3-2) and TRBJ2-7; TRBD1 matches 8 bases. The CDR3 contains 14 residues. Germline values: CDR1 LGHDT, CDR2 YNNKEL (reference sequence). With 3 bases clipped from V and 9 bases from J, the junction kept 10 bases outside the gene matches. CDR3 DNA: TGTGCCAGCAGCCACAGGACAGGGACCACACGGCAGTACTTC. This gives the protein CASSHRTGTTRQYF.

The CDR3 reads CAWRGSWNEKLFF. CDR3 bases: TGTGCCTGGAGAGGGTCGTGGAATGAAAAACTGTTTTTT. The rearrangement joins TRBV30 to TRBJ1-4; D gene uncertain. Between the trimmed V and J ends, which lost 3 bases and 5 bases, there was a span of 10 bases. Germline assignment: CDR1 GTSNPN and CDR2 SVGIG (reference sequence). This CDR3 has 13 residues. The complete variable domain, with remaining parts taken from reference TRBV30 and TRBJ1-4, reads SQTIHQWPATLVQPVGSPLSLECTVEGTSNPNLYWYRQAAGRGLQLLFYSVGIGQISSEVPQNLSASRPQDRQFILSSKKLLLSDSGFYLCAWRGSWNEKLFFGSGTQLSVL.

This clone was counted only a few times. This chain links TRBV27 with TRBJ1-2, with 7 bases matching TRBD1. V shed 6 bases, J shed 4 bases, and the junction held 5 bases outside the gene matches. This CDR3 region has 13 residues. The germline V gene has CDR1 MNHEY and CDR2 SMNVEV (reference sequence). In nucleotides, the CDR3 is TGTGCCAGCAGAGACAGGGCTGGCTATGGCTACACCTTC. Translated: CASRDRAGYGYTF.

V and J are TRBV11-2 and TRBJ2-6; D call uncertain. The CDR3 spans 14 residues. In germline, CDR1 is SGHAT, CDR2 FQNNGV. The V end lost 5 bases, the J end lost 2 bases, and 7 bases lay between the germline ends. The CDR3 nucleotides read TGTGCCAGCAGCCTATGGACTGGGGCCAACGTCCTGACTTTC. Encoded protein: CASSLWTGANVLTF.

This rearrangement joins TRBV5-3 to TRBJ2-7; D is unresolved. Being an ORF, TRBV5-3 has a function that is uncertain. V shed 7 bases and J shed 0 bases, with 11 bases lying between them. The CDR3 contains 13 residues. CDR3 sequence (DNA): TGTGCCAGATCGGCGGAGCGCTCCTACGAGCAGTACTTC. Its translation is CARSAERSYEQYF.

The chain recombines TRBV18 with TRBJ2-2; 8 nucleotides match TRBD1. CDR3 size: 15 residues. Losses at the gene ends were 5 bases for V and 4 bases for J; bases not matched to a gene: 6. Germline-derived CDR1 and CDR2 are KGHSH and LQKENI. CDR3 DNA: TGTGCCAGCTCAACCCAGGGGGCCAGCACCGGGGAGCTGTTTTTT. Its protein product is CASSTQGASTGELFF.

The V and J genes are TRBV4-3 and TRBJ1-1; tentative D call: TRBD1 (6 bases). The germline V and J ends were trimmed by 4 bases and 5 bases, with 14 bases remaining between them. Germline CDR1 LGHNA, CDR2 YSLEER. This CDR3 is 14 amino acids long. CDR3 coding DNA: TGCGCCAGCAGCCTGCGAGCAGGGGTTACTGAAGCTTTCTTT. It specifies CASSLRAGVTEAFF.

The V gene is TRBV19, the J gene TRBJ2-3; 7 nucleotides line up with TRBD1. Germline values: CDR1 LNHDA, CDR2 SQIVND (reference sequence). The CDR3 runs 17 residues. V shed 3 bases and J 3 bases; nucleotides not matched to a gene: 12. CDR3 sequence: CASSIRQGQTETDTQYF. CDR3 sequence (DNA): TGTGCCAGTAGTATCCGACAGGGTCAGACGGAAACAGATACGCAGTATTTT.

The chain uses TRBV27 and TRBJ1-4; D may be TRBD1 (5 bases). The V end lost 6 bases, the J end lost 0 bases, and 11 bases lay between the germline ends. The length of the CDR3 is 15 residues. Germline values: CDR1 MNHEY, CDR2 SMNVEV (reference sequence). CDR3 nucleotide sequence: TGTGCCAGCAGCCCCTTGGGGGCAACTAATGAAAAACTGTTTTTT. Residues: CASSPLGATNEKLFF.

The chain employs TRBV27 and TRBJ2-1; TRBD2 matches at 13 bases. This CDR3 region has 15 residues. V was pared by 2 bases and J by 7 bases, with 2 bases of the junction left unmatched. Germline V gene data show CDR1 as MNHEY and CDR2 as SMNVEV (reference sequence). This CDR3 reads CASSLGTSGKNEQFF. CDR3 nucleotide sequence: TGTGCCAGCAGTTTAGGGACTAGCGGGAAGAATGAGCAGTTCTTC.

The chain recombines TRBV7-8 with TRBJ2-1; TRBD1 agrees at 7 bases. This CDR3 region has 14 residues. Germline trimming cut 4 bases from V and 1 base from J; bases unmatched to any gene: 1. Germline V gene sequence: CDR1 SGHVS, CDR2 FQNEAQ. The DNA of the CDR3 is TGTGCCAGCAGCTCACAGGGGTCCTACAATGAGCAGTTCTTC. This sequence encodes CASSSQGSYNEQFF.

V is TRBV4-1 and J is TRBJ1-1; TRBD1 is a possible D gene (5 bases). This CDR3 has 16 amino acids. Germline CDR1 MGHRA, CDR2 YSYEKL. Between the trimmed V and J ends, which lost 0 bases and 0 bases, there was a span of 11 bases. DNA for the CDR3: TGCGCCAGCAGCCAAGAAAGGTGGGACTTGAACACTGAAGCTTTCTTT. It is translated as CASSQERWDLNTEAFF.

The chain uses TRBV3-1 (or the pseudogene TRBV3-2) and TRBJ1-4, with no clear D. Germline lookup yields CDR1 LGHDT and CDR2 YNNKEL (reference sequence). V lost 4 bases and J 7 bases, leaving 13 bases between the germline ends. The CDR3 totals 14 residues. The DNA for the CDR3 is TGTGCCAGCAGCCCCCTCTGGGGAGGTGAAAAACTGTTTTTT. Translating it yields CASSPLWGGEKLFF.

This sequence joins TRBV18 and TRBJ2-5; D possibly corresponds to TRBD2 (5 bases). The length of the CDR3 is 13 residues. CDR1 is KGHSH, CDR2 LQKENI, per germline. The V end was cut by 3 bases, the J end by 5 bases, with 10 bases between. The CDR3 DNA is TGTGCCAGCTCACCGACCACTAGGGAGACCCAGTACTTC. Translation: CASSPTTRETQYF. Full variable domain (missing parts from reference TRBV18 and TRBJ2-5): NAGVMQNPRHLVRRRGQEARLRCSPMKGHSHVYWYRQLPEEGLKFMVYLQKENIIDESGMPKERFSAEFPKEGPSILRIQQVVRGDSAAYFCASSPTTRETQYFGPGTRLLVL.

The DNA of the CDR3 is TGTGCCAGTAGTACTAGTTGGTCCAAAAACATTCAGTACTTC. Translating it yields CASSTSWSKNIQYF. The chain combines TRBV19 with TRBJ2-4, with unresolved D. Trimming shortened V by 4 bases and J by 2 bases, and 9 bases separated the two germline ends. Germline lookup yields CDR1 LNHDA and CDR2 SQIVND (reference sequence). CDR3 length equals 14 residues. Together with reference TRBV19 and TRBJ2-4, the CDR3 gives the full variable domain: DGGITQSPKYLFRKEGQNVTLSCEQNLNHDAMYWYRQDPGQGLRLIYYSQIVNDFQKGDIAEGYSVSREKKESFPLTVTSAQKNPTAFYLCASSTSWSKNIQYFGAGTRLSVL.

The chain recombines TRBV27 with TRBJ1-5; a weak D match, TRBD1 (5 bases). With 0 bases removed from V and 5 bases from J, the gap between germline ends came to 14 bases. This CDR3 region has 16 residues. Germline V gene lookup returns CDR1 MNHEY and CDR2 SMNVEV (reference sequence). CDR3 sequence (DNA): TGTGCCAGCAGTTTATCTAGACTTATGACAGATCAGCCCCAGCATTTT. Protein product: CASSLSRLMTDQPQHF.